Sequencing of this T cell receptor beta chain was carried out in a study of T cells in tuberculosis. Study summary: Within 7 days of starting treatment, or before, PBMC were stored. The study's findings and limits: Selection depended on which cryopreserved specimens were available. A GMM-specific repertoire classifier reached 80% to 90% accuracy, AUROC approximately 0.9.

TCRdb keeps only in-frame clones here, not all; method: immunoSEQ multiplex PCR. The data hold more than 35,000 clones, with 94% observed a single time. On this clone: Its antigen is undetermined.

Time point noted: new active TB diagnosis, blood taken before or within 7 days of starting treatment. Positive smear microscopy and/or M. tuberculosis culture confirmed active disease. V lost 9 bases, J lost 1 base, and 15 bases lay in between. The V gene's germline CDR1 is MNHEY and CDR2 SMNVEV (reference sequence). The length of the CDR3 is 14 residues. The sample here was PBMCs, taken at tuberculosis diagnosis. V is TRBV27 and J is TRBJ1-2; D is perhaps TRBD1 (6 bases). The TCR originated in an adult with tuberculosis. CDR3 protein: CASRWTADNYGYTF. The CDR3 region has the DNA TGTGCCAGTAGGTGGACAGCCGATAACTATGGCTACACCTTC.